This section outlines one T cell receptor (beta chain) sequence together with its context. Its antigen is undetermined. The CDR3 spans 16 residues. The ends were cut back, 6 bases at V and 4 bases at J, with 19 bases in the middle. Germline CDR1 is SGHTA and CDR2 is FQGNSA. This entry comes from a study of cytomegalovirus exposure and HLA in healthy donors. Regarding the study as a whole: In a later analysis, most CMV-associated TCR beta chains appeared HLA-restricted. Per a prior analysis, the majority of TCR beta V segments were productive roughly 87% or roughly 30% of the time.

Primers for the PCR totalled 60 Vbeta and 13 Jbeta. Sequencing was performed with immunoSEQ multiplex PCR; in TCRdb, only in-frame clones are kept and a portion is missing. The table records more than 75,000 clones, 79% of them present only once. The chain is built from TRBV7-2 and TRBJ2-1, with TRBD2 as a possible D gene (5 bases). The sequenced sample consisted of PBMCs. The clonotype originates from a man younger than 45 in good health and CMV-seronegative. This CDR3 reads CASSFLEQEAYNEQFF. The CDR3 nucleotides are TGTGCCAGCAGTTTTCTGGAGCAGGAGGCGTACAATGAGCAGTTCTTC.